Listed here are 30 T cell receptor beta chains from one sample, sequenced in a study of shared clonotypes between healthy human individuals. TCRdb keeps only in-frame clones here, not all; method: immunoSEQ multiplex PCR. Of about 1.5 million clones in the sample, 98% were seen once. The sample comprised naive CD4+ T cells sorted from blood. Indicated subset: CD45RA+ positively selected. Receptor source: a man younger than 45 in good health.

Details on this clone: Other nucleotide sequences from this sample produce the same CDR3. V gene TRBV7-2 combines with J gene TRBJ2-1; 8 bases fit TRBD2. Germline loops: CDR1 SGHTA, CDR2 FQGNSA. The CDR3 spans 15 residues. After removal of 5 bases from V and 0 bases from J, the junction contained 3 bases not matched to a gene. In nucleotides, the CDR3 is TGTGCCAGCAGCCCACTAGCGGCCTCCTACAATGAGCAGTTCTTC. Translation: CASSPLAASYNEQFF.

CDR3 residues: CASSKRGSSPLAKNIQYF. CDR3 in DNA: TGTGCCAGTAGCAAGAGGGGTTCCTCCCCACTAGCCAAAAACATTCAGTACTTC. This rearrangement joins TRBV19 to TRBJ2-4; either TRBD1 or TRBD2 may supply D (5 bases each). V shed 6 bases and J shed 0 bases, with 21 bases lying between them. Per the germline V gene, CDR1 is LNHDA and CDR2 is SQIVND (reference sequence). The CDR3 contains 18 residues.

The CDR3, as DNA: TGTGCCAGCAGCTTATGGGGCGGAATAAGGGTACAAGAGACCCAGTACTTC. Amino acids: CASSLWGGIRVQETQYF. The chain employs TRBV5-4 and TRBJ2-5; tentatively, D is TRBD1 (5 bases). Germline CDR1 and CDR2: SGHNT and YYREEE (reference sequence). CDR3 length: 17 residues. Trimming stripped 2 bases from V and 2 bases from J, with 19 bases between.

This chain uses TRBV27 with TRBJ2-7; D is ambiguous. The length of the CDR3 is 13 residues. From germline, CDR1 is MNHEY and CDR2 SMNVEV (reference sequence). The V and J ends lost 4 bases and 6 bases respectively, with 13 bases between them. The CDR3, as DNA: TGTGCCAGCAGTTCCCATTCTTTGGGCGAGCAGTACTTC. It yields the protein CASSSHSLGEQYF.

The CDR3 is CASSQVTGTPTGELFF. CDR3 nucleotides: TGCGCCAGCAGCCAAGTAACCGGGACTCCTACCGGGGAGCTGTTTTTT. This rearrangement joins TRBV4-3 to TRBJ2-2; TRBD2 is a possible D gene (6 bases). The CDR3 extends over 16 amino acids. Trimming cost V 1 base and J 5 bases, with 14 bases left between them. Germline V gene data show CDR1 as LGHNA and CDR2 as YSLEER.

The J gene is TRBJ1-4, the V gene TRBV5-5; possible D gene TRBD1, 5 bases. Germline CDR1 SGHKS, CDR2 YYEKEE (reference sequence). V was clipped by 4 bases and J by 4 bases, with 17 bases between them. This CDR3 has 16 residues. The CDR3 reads CASSLGLRGGNEKLFF. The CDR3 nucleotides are TGTGCCAGCAGCCTGGGGCTCAGAGGTGGTAATGAAAAACTGTTTTTT.

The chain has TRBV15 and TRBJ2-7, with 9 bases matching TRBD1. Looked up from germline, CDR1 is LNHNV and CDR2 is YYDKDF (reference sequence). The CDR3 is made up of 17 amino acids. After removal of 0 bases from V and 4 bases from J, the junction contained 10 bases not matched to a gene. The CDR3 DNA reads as TGTGCCACCAGCAGAGATGGGTCGGGACAGGGTCCTTACGAGCAGTACTTC. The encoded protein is CATSRDGSGQGPYEQYF.

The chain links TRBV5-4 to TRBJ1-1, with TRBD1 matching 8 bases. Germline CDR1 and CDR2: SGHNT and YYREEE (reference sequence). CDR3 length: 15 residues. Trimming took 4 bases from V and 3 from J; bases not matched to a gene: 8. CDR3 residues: CASSAPDREDTEAFF. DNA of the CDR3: TGTGCCAGCAGCGCCCCGGACAGGGAGGACACTGAAGCTTTCTTT.

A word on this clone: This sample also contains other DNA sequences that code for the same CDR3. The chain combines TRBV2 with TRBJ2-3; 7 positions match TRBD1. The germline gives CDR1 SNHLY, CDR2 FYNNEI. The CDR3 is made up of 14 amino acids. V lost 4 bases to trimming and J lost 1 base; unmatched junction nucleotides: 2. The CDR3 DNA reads TGTGCCAGCAGTGGACAGGGAGGCACAGATACGCAGTATTTT. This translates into CASSGQGGTDTQYF.

The CDR3 coding sequence is TGTGCCATCAGTGAAGACAGGGGATACACTGAAGCTTTCTTT. This codes for CAISEDRGYTEAFF. The chain has TRBV10-3 and TRBJ1-1; 8 bases align to TRBD1. There are 14 residues in the CDR3. V was clipped by 3 bases and J by 3 bases; unmatched bases: 3. The V gene's germline CDR1 is ENHRY and CDR2 SYGVKD.

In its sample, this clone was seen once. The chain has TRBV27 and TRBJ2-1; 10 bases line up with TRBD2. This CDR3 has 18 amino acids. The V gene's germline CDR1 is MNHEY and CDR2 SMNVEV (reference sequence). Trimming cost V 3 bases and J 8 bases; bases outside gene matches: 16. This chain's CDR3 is CASSFARHLAGAGYEQFF. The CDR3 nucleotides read TGTGCCAGCAGTTTCGCCCGCCATCTAGCGGGAGCGGGCTATGAGCAGTTCTTC.

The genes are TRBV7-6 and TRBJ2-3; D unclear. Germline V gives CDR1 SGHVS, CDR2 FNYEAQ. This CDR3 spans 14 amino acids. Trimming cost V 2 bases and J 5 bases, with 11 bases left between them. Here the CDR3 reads CASSLQTTLDTQYF. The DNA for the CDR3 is TGTGCCAGCAGCTTACAAACTACCTTAGATACGCAGTATTTT. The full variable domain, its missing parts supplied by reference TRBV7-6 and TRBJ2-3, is GAGVSQSPRYKVTKRGQDVALRCDPISGHVSLYWYRQALGQGPEFLTYFNYEAQQDKSGLPNDRFSAERPEGSISTLTIQRTEQRDSAMYRCASSLQTTLDTQYFGPGTRLTVL.

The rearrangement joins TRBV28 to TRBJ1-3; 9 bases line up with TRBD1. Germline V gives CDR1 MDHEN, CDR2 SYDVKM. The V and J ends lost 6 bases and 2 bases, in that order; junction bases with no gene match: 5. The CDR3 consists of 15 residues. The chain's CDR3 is CASRLTGGTGNTIYF. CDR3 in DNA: TGTGCCAGCAGGTTAACAGGGGGCACTGGAAACACCATATATTTT.

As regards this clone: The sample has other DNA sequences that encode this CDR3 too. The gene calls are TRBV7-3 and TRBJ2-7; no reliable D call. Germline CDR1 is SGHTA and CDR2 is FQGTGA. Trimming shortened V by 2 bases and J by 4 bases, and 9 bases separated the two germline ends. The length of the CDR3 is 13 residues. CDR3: CASSLGRDYEQYF. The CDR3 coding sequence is TGTGCCAGCAGCTTAGGTAGGGATTACGAGCAGTACTTC. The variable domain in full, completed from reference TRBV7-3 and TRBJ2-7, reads GAGVSQTPSNKVTEKGKYVELRCDPISGHTALYWYRQSLGQGPEFLIYFQGTGAADDSGLPNDRFFAVRPEGSVSTLKIQRTERGDSAVYLCASSLGRDYEQYFGPGTRLTVT.

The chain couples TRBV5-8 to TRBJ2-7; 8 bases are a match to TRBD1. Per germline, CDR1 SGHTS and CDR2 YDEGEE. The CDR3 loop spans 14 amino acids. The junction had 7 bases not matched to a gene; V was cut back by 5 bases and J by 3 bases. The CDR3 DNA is TGTGCCAGCAGTACCGGGACAGGAAGCTACGAGCAGTACTTC. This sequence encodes CASSTGTGSYEQYF.

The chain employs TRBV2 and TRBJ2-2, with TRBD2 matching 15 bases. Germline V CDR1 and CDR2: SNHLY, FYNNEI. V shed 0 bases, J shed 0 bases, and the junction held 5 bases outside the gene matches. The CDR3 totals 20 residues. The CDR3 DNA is TGTGCCAGCAGTGAAGCTCTAGGACTAGCGGGAGGGCCGAACACCGGGGAGCTGTTTTTT. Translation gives CASSEALGLAGGPNTGELFF.

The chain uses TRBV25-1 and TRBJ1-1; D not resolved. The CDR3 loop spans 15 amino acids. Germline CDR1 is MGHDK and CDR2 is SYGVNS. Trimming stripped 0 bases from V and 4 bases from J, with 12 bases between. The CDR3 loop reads CASSEYMGWGTEAFF. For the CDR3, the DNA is TGTGCCAGCAGTGAATATATGGGATGGGGCACTGAAGCTTTCTTT.

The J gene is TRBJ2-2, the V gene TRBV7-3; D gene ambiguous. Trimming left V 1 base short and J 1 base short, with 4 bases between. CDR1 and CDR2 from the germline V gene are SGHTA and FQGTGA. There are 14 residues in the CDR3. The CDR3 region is CASSLSRNTGELFF. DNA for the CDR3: TGTGCCAGCAGCTTAAGCAGGAACACCGGGGAGCTGTTTTTT. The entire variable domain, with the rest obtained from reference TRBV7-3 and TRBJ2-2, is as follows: GAGVSQTPSNKVTEKGKYVELRCDPISGHTALYWYRQSLGQGPEFLIYFQGTGAADDSGLPNDRFFAVRPEGSVSTLKIQRTERGDSAVYLCASSLSRNTGELFFGEGSRLTVL.

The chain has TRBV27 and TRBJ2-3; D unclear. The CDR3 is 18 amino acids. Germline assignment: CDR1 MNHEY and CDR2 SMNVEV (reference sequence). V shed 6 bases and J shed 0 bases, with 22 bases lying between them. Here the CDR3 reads CASSFRVNWGSSTDTQYF. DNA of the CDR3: TGTGCCAGCAGCTTTAGGGTAAACTGGGGATCTAGCACAGATACGCAGTATTTT.

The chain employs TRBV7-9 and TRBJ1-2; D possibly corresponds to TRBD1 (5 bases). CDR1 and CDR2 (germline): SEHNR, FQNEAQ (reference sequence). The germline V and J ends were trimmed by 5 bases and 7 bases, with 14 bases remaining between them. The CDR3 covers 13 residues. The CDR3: CASSPREESGYTF. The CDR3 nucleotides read TGTGCCAGCAGCCCCAGGGAGGAGAGTGGCTACACCTTC. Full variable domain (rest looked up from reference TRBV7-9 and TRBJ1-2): DTGVSQNPRHKITKRGQNVTFRCDPISEHNRLYWYRQTLGQGPEFLTYFQNEAQLEKSRLLSDRFSAERPKGSFSTLEIQRTEQGDSAMYLCASSPREESGYTFGSGTRLTVV.

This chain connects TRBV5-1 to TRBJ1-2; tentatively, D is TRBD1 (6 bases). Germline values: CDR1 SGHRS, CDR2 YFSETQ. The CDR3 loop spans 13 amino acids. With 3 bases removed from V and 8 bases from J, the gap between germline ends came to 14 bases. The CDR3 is CASSSPGVYGYTF. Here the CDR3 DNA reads TGCGCCAGCAGCTCCCCAGGGGTTTACGGCTACACCTTC.

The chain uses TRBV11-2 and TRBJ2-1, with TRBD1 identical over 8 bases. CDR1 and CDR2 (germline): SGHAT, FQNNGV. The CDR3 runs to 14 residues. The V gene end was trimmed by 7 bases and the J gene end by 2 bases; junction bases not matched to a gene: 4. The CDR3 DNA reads TGTGCCAGCAAACTACAGGGGGCCTACAATGAGCAGTTCTTC. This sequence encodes CASKLQGAYNEQFF.

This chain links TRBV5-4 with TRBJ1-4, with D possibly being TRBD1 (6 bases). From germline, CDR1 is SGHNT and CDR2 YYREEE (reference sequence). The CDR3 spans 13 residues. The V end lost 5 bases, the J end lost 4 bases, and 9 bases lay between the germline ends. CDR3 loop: CASSDRSNEKLFF. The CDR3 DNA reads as TGTGCCAGCAGTGACAGGAGTAATGAAAAACTGTTTTTT.

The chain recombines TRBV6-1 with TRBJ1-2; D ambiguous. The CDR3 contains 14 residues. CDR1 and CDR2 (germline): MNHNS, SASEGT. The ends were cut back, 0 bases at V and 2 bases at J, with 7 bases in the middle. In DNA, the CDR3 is TGTGCCAGCAGTGAAGCTGGCGGAAACTATGGCTACACCTTC. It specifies CASSEAGGNYGYTF.

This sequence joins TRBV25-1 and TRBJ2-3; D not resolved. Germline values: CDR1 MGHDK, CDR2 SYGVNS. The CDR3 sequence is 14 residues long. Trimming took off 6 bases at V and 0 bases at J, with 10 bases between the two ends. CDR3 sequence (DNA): TGTGCCAGCAGGGGGAAGGATAGCACAGATACGCAGTATTTT. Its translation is CASRGKDSTDTQYF.

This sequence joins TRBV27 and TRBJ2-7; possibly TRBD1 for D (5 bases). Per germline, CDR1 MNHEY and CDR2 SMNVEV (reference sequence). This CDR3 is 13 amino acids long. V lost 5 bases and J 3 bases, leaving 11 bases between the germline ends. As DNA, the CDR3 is TGTGCCAGCAGTCTCAGGGAAGGCTACGAGCAGTACTTC. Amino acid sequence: CASSLREGYEQYF.

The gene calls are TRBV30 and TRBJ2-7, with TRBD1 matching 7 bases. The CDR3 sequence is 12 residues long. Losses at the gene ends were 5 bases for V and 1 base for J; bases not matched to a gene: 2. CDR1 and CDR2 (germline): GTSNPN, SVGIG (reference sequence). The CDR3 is CAWGGQSYEQYF. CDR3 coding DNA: TGTGCCTGGGGGGGACAGTCCTACGAGCAGTACTTC.

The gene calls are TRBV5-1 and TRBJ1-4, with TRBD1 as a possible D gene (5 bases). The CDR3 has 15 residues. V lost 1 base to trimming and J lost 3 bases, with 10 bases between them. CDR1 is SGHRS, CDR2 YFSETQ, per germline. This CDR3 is CASSLRKGPNEKLFF. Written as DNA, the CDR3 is TGCGCCAGCAGCTTGCGAAAGGGGCCTAATGAAAAACTGTTTTTT.

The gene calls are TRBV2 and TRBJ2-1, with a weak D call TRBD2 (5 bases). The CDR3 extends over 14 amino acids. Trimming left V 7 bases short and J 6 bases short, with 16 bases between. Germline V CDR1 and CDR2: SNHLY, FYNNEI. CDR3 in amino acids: CASTRVRVLNEQFF. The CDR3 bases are TGTGCCAGCACGAGGGTAAGGGTCCTCAATGAGCAGTTCTTC.

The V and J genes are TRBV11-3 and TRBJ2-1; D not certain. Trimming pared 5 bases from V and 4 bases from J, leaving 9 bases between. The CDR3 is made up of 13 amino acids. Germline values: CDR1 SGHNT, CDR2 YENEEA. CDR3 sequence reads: CASSPTRYNEQFF. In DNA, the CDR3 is TGTGCCAGCAGCCCCACAAGATACAATGAGCAGTTCTTC.